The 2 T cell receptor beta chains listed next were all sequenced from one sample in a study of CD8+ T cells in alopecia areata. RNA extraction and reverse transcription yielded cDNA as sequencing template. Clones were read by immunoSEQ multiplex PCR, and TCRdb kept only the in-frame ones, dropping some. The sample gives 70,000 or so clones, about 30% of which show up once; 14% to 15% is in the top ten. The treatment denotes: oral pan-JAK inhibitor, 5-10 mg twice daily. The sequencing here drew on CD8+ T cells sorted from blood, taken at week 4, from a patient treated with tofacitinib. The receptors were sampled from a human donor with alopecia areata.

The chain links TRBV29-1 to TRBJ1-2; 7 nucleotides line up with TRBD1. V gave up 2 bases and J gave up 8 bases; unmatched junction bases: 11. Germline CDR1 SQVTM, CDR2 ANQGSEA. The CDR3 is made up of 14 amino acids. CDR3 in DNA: TGCAGCGTTGAACCCTTACAGGGGCCGAGAGGCTACACCTTC. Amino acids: CSVEPLQGPRGYTF.

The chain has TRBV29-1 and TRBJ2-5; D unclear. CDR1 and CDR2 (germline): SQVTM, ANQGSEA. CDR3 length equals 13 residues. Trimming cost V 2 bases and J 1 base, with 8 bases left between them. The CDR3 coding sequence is TGCAGCGTTGAAAAAAGACCCCAAGAGACCCAGTACTTC. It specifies CSVEKRPQETQYF. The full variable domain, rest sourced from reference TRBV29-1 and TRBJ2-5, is SAVISQKPSRDICQRGTSLTIQCQVDSQVTMMFWYRQQPGQSLTLIATANQGSEATYESGFVIDKFPISRPNLTFSTLTVSNMSPEDSSIYLCSVEKRPQETQYFGPGTRLLVL.